One and the same sample provided the 8 T cell receptor beta chains below, sequenced in a study of T cell clonotyping in hematopoietic cell transplantation. Clones were sequenced by immunoSEQ multiplex PCR, and TCRdb holds only the in-frame ones, with some missing. Of around 15,000 clones in the sample, approximately 97% were seen once. This specimen consisted of peripheral blood mononuclear cells, obtained 30 days after allogeneic stem cell transplant. The receptors come from a female patient aged 50-59 years who had an allogeneic stem cell transplant from an unrelated donor, so T cells may come from the graft donor. Some clones in this sample may be carry-over from other donors' samples.

CDR3 sequence (DNA): TGTGCCAGCACTCCCCCCGGCTCTAGCTATGGCTACACCTTC. Protein product: CASTPPGSSYGYTF. This rearrangement joins TRBV6-6 to TRBJ1-2; D is ambiguous. V was trimmed by 7 bases and J by 4 bases, leaving 16 bases between them. Germline CDR1 MNHNY, CDR2 SVGAGI (reference sequence). The CDR3 has 14 amino acids.

The chain employs TRBV25-1 and TRBJ2-2; no reliable D call. The CDR3 runs to 10 residues. Trimming removed 6 bases at V and 8 bases at J, with 4 bases between. The V gene's germline CDR1 is MGHDK and CDR2 SYGVNS. Written as DNA, the CDR3 is TGTGCCAGCAGCCAAGGGGAGCTGTTTTTT. It yields the protein CASSQGELFF.

V gene TRBV2 combines with J gene TRBJ1-3; D call uncertain. The CDR3 is made up of 16 amino acids. CDR1 and CDR2 (germline): SNHLY, FYNNEI. Trimming removed 2 bases from V and 0 bases from J, with 11 bases in between. The CDR3 coding sequence is TGTGCCAGCAGTGAACGGTTCATGGTCTCTGGAAACACCATATATTTT. This codes for CASSERFMVSGNTIYF.

The chain carries TRBV19 and TRBJ2-2; 8 nucleotides match TRBD1. Germline V gene data show CDR1 as LNHDA and CDR2 as SQIVND (reference sequence). The junction had 8 bases not matched to a gene; V was cut back by 5 bases and J by 0 bases. The CDR3 length is 17 residues. As DNA, the CDR3 is TGTGCCAGTAGTCGGAGGGGGACAGGAACGAACACCGGGGAGCTGTTTTTT. Encoded protein: CASSRRGTGTNTGELFF.

V is TRBV14 and J is TRBJ2-1; 9 bases agree with TRBD2. This CDR3 is built from 14 residues. Germline V gives CDR1 SGHDN, CDR2 FVKESK. J gave up 7 bases and V 2 bases, and 3 bases lay outside the gene matches. CDR3 region: CASSQLAGRNEQFF. The CDR3 DNA sequence: TGTGCCAGCAGCCAACTAGCGGGGAGGAATGAGCAGTTCTTC.

V gene TRBV7-6 combines with J gene TRBJ1-2; the D is unclear. This CDR3 is built from 14 residues. Trimming removed 1 base from V and 2 bases from J, with 8 bases in between. In germline, CDR1 is SGHVS, CDR2 FNYEAQ. In nucleotides, the CDR3 is TGTGCCAGCAGCTTAGGTGGACCGAACTATGGCTACACCTTC. It is translated as CASSLGGPNYGYTF. Together with reference TRBV7-6 and TRBJ1-2, the CDR3 gives the full variable domain: GAGVSQSPRYKVTKRGQDVALRCDPISGHVSLYWYRQALGQGPEFLTYFNYEAQQDKSGLPNDRFSAERPEGSISTLTIQRTEQRDSAMYRCASSLGGPNYGYTFGSGTRLTVV.

The chain joins TRBV9 to TRBJ2-2; D is uncertain. Trimming shortened V by 3 bases and J by 1 base, and 16 bases separated the two germline ends. This CDR3 is built from 17 residues. Germline CDR1 SGDLS, CDR2 YYNGEE. The CDR3 nucleotides read TGTGCCAGCAGCGACCCCCAGCAGCGCGAGAACACCGGGGAGCTGTTTTTT. Its translation: CASSDPQQRENTGELFF.

This clone was recorded once. The chain couples TRBV6-1 to TRBJ2-3; D is uncertain. Germline V gene sequence: CDR1 MNHNS, CDR2 SASEGT. This CDR3 is 13 amino acids long. Trimming took 10 bases from V and 0 from J, leaving 11 bases between them. For the CDR3, the DNA is TGTGCCACCCGACCCCCTAGCACAGATACGCAGTATTTT. This encodes CATRPPSTDTQYF.